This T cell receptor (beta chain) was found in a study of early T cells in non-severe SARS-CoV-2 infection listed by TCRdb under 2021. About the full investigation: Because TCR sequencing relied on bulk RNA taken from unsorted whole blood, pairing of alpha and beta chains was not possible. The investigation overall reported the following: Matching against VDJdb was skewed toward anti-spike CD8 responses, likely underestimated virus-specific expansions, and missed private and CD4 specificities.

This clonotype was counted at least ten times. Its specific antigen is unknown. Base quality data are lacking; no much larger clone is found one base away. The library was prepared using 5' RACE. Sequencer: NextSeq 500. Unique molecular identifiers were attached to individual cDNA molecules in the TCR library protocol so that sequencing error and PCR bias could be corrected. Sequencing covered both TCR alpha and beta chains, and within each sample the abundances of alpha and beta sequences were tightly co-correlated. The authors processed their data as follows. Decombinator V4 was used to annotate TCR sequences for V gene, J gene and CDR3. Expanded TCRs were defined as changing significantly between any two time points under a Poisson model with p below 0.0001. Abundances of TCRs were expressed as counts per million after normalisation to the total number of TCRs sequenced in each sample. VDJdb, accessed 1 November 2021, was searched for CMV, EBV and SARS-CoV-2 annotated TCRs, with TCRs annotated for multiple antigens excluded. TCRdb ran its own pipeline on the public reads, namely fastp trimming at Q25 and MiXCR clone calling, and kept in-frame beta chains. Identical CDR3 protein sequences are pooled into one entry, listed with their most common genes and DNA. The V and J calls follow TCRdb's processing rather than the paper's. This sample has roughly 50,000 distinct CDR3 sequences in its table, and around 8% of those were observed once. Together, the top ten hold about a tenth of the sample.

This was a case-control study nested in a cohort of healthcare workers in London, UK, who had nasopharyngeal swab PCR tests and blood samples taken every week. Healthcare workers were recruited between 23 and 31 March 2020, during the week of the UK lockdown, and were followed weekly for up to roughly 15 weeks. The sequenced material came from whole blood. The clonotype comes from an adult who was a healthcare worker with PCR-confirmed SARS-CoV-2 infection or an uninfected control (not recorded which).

The encoded CDR3 is CAISEVRDNEQFF. The DNA sequence is given as TGTGCCATCAGTGAAGTGAGGGACAATGAGCAGTTCTTC. This chain is built from TRBV10-3 and TRBJ2-1, and the D gene may be TRBD2, 5 bases matching. Based on the germline V gene, the CDR1 and CDR2 sequences are ENHRY and SYGVKD. V is pared back by 3 bases and J by 5 bases, with 8 bases lying between the germline termini. The CDR3 covers 13 residues, taking in both the cysteine and the phenylalanine. CDR3 DNA is the only sequence kept; it has 39 bases, read in frame from the first base.